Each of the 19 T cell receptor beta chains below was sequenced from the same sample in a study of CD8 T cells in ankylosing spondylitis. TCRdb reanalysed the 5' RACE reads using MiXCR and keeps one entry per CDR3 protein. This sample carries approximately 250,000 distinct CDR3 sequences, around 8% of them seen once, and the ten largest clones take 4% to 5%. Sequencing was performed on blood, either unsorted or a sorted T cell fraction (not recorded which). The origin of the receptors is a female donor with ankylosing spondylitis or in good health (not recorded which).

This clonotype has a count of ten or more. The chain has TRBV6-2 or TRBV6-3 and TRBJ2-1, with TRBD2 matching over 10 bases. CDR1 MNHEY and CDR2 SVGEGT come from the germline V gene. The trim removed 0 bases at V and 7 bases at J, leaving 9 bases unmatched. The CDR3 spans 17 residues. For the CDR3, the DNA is TGTGCCAGCAGTTACTCGGGTGGAGCGGGAGGGCATAATGAGCAGTTCTTC. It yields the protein CASSYSGGAGGHNEQFF.

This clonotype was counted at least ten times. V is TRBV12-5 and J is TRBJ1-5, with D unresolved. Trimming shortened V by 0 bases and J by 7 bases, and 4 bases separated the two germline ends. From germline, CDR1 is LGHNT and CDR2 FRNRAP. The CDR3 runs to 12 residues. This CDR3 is CASGLVNQPQHF. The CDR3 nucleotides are TGTGCTAGTGGTTTGGTAAACCAGCCCCAGCATTTT.

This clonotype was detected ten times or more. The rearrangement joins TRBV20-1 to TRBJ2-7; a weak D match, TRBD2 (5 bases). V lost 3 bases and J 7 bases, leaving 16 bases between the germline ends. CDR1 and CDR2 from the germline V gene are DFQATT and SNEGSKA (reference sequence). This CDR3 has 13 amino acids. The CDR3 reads CSASGVAEWEQYF. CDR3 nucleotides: TGCAGTGCTAGCGGGGTGGCTGAGTGGGAGCAGTACTTC.

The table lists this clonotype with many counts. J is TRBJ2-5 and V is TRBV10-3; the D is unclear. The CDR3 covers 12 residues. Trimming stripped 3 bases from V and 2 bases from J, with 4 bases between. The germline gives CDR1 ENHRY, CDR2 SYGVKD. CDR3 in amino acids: CAISDRQETQYF. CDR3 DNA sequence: TGTGCCATCAGTGACCGTCAAGAGACCCAGTACTTC.

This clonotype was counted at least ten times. CDR3 DNA sequence: TGCAGCGTTTACGCCGGCGAGCAGTACTTC. It translates to CSVYAGEQYF. The chain has TRBV29-1 and TRBJ2-7; D is ambiguous. The CDR3 covers 10 residues. V was pared by 5 bases and J by 6 bases, with 8 bases between. Per germline, CDR1 SQVTM and CDR2 ANQGSEA.

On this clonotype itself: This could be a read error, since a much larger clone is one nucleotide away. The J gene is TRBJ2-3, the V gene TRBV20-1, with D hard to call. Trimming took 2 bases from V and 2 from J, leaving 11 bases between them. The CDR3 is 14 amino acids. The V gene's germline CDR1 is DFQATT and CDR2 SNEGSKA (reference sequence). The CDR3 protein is CSARFAVNTDTQYF. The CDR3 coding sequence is TGCAGTGCTAGATTTGCGGTCAACACAGATACGCAGTATTTT.

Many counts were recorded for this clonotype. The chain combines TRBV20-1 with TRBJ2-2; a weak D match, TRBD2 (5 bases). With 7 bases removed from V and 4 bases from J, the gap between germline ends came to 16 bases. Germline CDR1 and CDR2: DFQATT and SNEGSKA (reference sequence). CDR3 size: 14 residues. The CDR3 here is CSVLGPRGTGELFF. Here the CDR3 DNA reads TGCAGTGTTCTGGGCCCTCGGGGCACCGGGGAGCTGTTTTTT.

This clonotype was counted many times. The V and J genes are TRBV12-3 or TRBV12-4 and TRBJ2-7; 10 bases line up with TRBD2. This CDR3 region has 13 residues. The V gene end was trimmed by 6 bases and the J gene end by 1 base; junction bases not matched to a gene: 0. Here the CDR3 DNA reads TGTGCCAGCAGGACTAGCGGGTCCTACGAGCAGTACTTC. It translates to CASRTSGSYEQYF.

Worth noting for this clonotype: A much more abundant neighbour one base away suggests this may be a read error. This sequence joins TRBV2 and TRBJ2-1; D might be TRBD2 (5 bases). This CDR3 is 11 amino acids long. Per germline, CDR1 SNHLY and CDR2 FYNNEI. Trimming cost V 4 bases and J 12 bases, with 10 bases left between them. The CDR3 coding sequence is TGTGCCAGCAGTGTAGCGCCAGCGCAGTTCTTC. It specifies CASSVAPAQFF. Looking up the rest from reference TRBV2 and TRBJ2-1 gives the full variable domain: EPEVTQTPSHQVTQMGQEVILRCVPISNHLYFYWYRQILGQKVEFLVSFYNNEISEKSEIFDDQFSVERPDGSNFTLKIRSTKLEDSAMYFCASSVAPAQFFGPGTRLTVL.

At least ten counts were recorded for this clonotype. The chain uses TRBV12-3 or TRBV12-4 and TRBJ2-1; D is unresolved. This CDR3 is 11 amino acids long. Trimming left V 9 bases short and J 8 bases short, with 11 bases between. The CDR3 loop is CASGRSYEQFF. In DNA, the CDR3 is TGTGCCAGTGGCCGGTCCTATGAGCAGTTCTTC.

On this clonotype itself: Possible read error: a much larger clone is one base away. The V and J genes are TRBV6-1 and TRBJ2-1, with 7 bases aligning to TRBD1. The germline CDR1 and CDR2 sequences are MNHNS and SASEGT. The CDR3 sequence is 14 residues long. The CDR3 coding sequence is TGTGCCAGCGGGCGGACAGGTTCCTACAATGTGCAGTTCTTC. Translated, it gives CASGRTGSYNVQFF.

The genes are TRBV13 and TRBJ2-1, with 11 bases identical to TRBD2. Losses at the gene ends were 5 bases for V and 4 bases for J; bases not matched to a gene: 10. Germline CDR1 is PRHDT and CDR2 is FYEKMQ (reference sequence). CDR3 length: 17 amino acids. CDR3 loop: CASSNRLAGSRYNEQFF. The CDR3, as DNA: TGTGCCAGCAGCAACAGACTAGCGGGAAGTCGTTACAATGAGCAGTTCTTC.

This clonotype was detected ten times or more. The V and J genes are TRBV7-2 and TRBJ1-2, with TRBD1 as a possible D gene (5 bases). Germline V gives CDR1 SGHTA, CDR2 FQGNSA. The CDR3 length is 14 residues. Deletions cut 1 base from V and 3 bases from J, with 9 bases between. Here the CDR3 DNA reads TGTGCCAGCAGCTTAGACAGGACCGACTATGGCTACACCTTC. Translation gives CASSLDRTDYGYTF.

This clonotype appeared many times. CDR3 protein: CSAVPGLAENNEQFF. Written as DNA, the CDR3 is TGCAGTGCTGTCCCGGGACTAGCGGAAAACAATGAGCAGTTCTTC. The chain is built from TRBV20-1 and TRBJ2-1, with 11 bases lining up with TRBD2. The CDR3 sequence is 15 residues long. Trimming at V came to 5 bases and at J to 5 bases, leaving 8 bases not matched to a gene. Germline V gene lookup returns CDR1 DFQATT and CDR2 SNEGSKA (reference sequence).

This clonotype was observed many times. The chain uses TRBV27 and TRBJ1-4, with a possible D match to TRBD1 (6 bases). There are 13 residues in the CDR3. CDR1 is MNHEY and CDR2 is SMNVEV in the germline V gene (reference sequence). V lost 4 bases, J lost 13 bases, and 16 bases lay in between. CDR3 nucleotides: TGTGCCAGCAGTTACGGCCAGGCAGGGGTACTGTTTTTT. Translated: CASSYGQAGVLFF.

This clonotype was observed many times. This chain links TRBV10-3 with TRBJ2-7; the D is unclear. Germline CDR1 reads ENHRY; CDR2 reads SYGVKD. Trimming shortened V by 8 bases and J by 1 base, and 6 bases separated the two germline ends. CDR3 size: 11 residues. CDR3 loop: CAISGSYEQYF. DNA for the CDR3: TGTGCCATCTCCGGTTCCTACGAGCAGTACTTC.

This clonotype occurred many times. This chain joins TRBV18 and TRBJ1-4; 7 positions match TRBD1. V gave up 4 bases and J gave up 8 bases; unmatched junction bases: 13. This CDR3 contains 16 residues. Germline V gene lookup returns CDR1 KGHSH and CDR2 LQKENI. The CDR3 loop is CASSRPHRGGKEKLFF. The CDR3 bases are TGTGCCAGCTCACGCCCTCACAGGGGAGGAAAGGAAAAACTGTTTTTT.

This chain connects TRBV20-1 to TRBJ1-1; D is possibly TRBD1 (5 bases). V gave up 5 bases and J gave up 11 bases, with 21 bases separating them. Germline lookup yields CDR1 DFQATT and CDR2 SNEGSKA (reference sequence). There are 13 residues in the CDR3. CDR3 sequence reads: CSAVHRDPSAAFF. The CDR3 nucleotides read TGCAGTGCTGTCCACCGGGACCCATCAGCTGCTTTCTTT.

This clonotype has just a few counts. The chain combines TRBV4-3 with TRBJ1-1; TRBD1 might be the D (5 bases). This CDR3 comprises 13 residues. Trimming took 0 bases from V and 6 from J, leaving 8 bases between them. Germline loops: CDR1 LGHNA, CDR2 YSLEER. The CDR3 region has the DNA TGCGCCAGCAGCCAAGAACGGGGGGCTGAAGCTTTCTTT. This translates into CASSQERGAEAFF.